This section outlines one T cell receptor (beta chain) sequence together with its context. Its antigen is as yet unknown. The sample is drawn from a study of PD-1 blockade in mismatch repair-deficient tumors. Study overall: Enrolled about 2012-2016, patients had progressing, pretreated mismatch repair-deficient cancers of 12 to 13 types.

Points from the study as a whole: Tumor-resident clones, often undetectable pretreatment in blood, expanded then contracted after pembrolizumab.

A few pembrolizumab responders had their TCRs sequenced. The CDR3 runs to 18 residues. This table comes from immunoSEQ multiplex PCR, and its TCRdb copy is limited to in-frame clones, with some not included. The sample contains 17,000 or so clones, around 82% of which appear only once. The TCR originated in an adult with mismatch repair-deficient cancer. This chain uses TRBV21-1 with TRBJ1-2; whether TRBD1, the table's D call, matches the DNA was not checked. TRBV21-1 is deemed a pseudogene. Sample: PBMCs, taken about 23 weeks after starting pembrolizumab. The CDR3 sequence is CASSTKTGGPLANYGYTF. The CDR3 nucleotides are TGTGCCAGCAGCACCAAGACAGGGGGCCCTTTAGCTAACTATGGCTACACCTTC.